The entry below describes one TCR beta chain. What it binds is not known. The CDR3 has 12 amino acids. The entry originates in a study of T cell responses to AZD1222 COVID-19 vaccine. Study-level points and caveats: Close to half of all spike-specific TCRs reportedly target regions of the variants that are unmutated. Donors were largely white British and mainly female; clonal diversity was possibly underestimated.

TCRdb's copy holds only in-frame clones and misses some; the assay was immunoSEQ multiplex PCR. The sample holds 110,000 to 150,000 clones, roughly 90% seen once. This rearrangement joins TRBV21-1 to TRBJ2-3. TRBV21-1 has pseudogene status. The sequence was obtained from an adult who received the AZD1222 COVID-19 vaccine. The material sequenced was peripheral blood, taken 28 days after the second AZD1222 dose. The CDR3 loop is CASSKSPDTQYF. The CDR3 coding sequence is TGTGCCAGCAGCAAAAGTCCAGATACGCAGTATTTT.